This T cell receptor (beta chain) was recovered during a study of spatial heterogeneity in lung cancer. Turning to the study itself: The donors were 55 to 80 patients with non-small cell lung cancer that was early-stage and untreated. TCR and UMI combinations that were unique each appeared, on average, more than ten times in raw reads.

TCRdb redid the calling of the 5' RACE reads with MiXCR, one entry per CDR3 protein. The sample lists 20,000 to 25,000 distinct CDR3 sequences; 9% to 10% were seen once. Specified time point: blood at routine non-recurrence follow-up after resection. In this sample, this clonotype turned up many times. This CDR3 has 14 residues. Germline V gene lookup returns CDR1 LNHDA and CDR2 SQIVND (reference sequence). V was shortened by 4 bases and J by 4 bases, with 11 bases between the two germline ends. The clonotype comes from a male donor with early-stage non-small cell lung cancer. The J gene is TRBJ1-5, the V gene TRBV19; D remains unclear. The specimen comprised PBMCs, sampled at follow-up. The CDR3 nucleotides are TGTGCCAGTAGTACTGGGGAGCCTAATCAGCCCCAGCATTTT. This translates into CASSTGEPNQPQHF.